This entry lists 22 T cell receptor gamma chains sequenced from one sample in a study of intestinal T cells in coeliac disease. Roughly 10 formalin-fixed paraffin-embedded scrolls, each 5 µm thick, supplied each case's genomic DNA. Using approximately 0.2 ug of biopsy DNA, TRG was amplified with LymphoTrack primers. TCRdb processed the multiplex PCR reads again with the CATT caller. The data show hundreds of gamma-chain clones, approximately 52% seen once. Sequenced sample: a duodenal biopsy. Every receptor here comes from a human donor with celiac disease.

This clone was found a few times. Written as DNA, the CDR3 is TGTGCCACCTGGTTCTTAGTAGTTGATTGGATCAAGACGTTT. It translates to CATWFLVVDWIKTF. This chain links TRGV8 with TRGJP2. Looked up from germline, CDR1 is VENAVY and CDR2 is YDSYNSRV. The J segment lost 7 bases and the V segment lost 6 bases, leaving 11 bases of the junction unmatched. The CDR3 spans 14 residues.

To note about this clone: One end of the junction fails to match germline, which may point to a read error. V gene TRGV3 combines with J gene TRGJ1 or TRGJ2. Germline loops: CDR1 VTNTFY, CDR2 YDVSTARD (reference sequence). The CDR3 loop spans 11 amino acids. CDR3 region: CATWIRYKKLF. CDR3 in DNA: TGTGCCACCTGGATTAGGTATAAGAAACTCTTC.

Notes on this clone: For this DNA, TCRdb reports the protein of a much larger clone, which diverges at residue 6, most likely from a read error; the protein presented here is translated directly from the DNA. The chain couples TRGV3 to TRGJ1 or TRGJ2. The junction had 8 bases not matched to a gene; V was cut back by 3 bases and J by 3 bases. Germline CDR1 and CDR2: VTNTFY and YDVSTARD (reference sequence). The length of the CDR3 is 14 residues. The CDR3: CATWDGDRYYKKLF. The CDR3 DNA reads TGTGCCACCTGGGACGGGGACCGTTATTATAAGAAACTCTTT.

This clone was detected only a few times. The TCRdb protein, from a much larger clone, departs from this DNA's translation at residue 7, likely by read error; the protein shown derives from the DNA. The V call is TRGV3, the J call TRGJ1 or TRGJ2. V was pared by 0 bases and J by 3 bases, with 5 bases of the junction left unmatched. Germline V gene data show CDR1 as VTNTFY and CDR2 as YDVSTARD (reference sequence). CDR3 length: 14 residues. The CDR3 DNA follows: TGTGCCACCTGGGACAGGGGCCGTTATTATAAGAAACTCTTT. Translation: CATWDRGRYYKKLF.

V gene TRGV8 combines with J gene TRGJP1. The V gene end was trimmed by 9 bases and the J gene end by 7 bases; junction bases not matched to a gene: 23. This CDR3 contains 17 residues. Per germline, CDR1 VENAVY and CDR2 YDSYNSRV. The CDR3 bases are TGTGCCACCAACCCCCCCTTAGGAGTACCACTTGGTTGGTTCAAGATATTT. As protein: CATNPPLGVPLGWFKIF.

The rearrangement joins TRGV2 to TRGJ1 or TRGJ2. Germline lookup yields CDR1 EGSNGY and CDR2 YDSYNSKV. V was clipped by 6 bases and J by 8 bases; unmatched bases: 4. The CDR3 is made up of 10 amino acids. In DNA, the CDR3 is TGTGCCACCTGGTCTGATAAGAAACTCTTT. It is translated as CATWSDKKLF.

The gene calls are TRGV4 and TRGJP1. This CDR3 region has 12 residues. V shed 5 bases and J 12 bases; nucleotides not matched to a gene: 9. Germline CDR1 EGSTGY, CDR2 YDSYTSSV. CDR3 loop: CATWGLVGFKIF. The CDR3 coding sequence is TGTGCCACCTGGGGACTGGTTGGGTTCAAGATATTT.

Details on this clone: The mismatch at residue 6 between this DNA's translation and the TCRdb protein of a much larger clone likely reflects a read error; the protein shown is translated from the DNA. This chain joins TRGV3 and TRGJ1 or TRGJ2. J lost 1 base, V lost 3 bases, and 6 bases had no gene match. This CDR3 spans 14 amino acids. Germline CDR1 and CDR2: VTNTFY and YDVSTARD (reference sequence). The CDR3 DNA reads as TGTGCCACCTGGGACCCCTCCAATTATTATAAGAAACTCTTT. It encodes CATWDPSNYYKKLF.

By sample share, this clone is large. This chain connects TRGV9 to TRGJ1 or TRGJ2. The V and J ends lost 6 bases and 9 bases, in that order; junction bases with no gene match: 5. Germline CDR1 GITISATS, CDR2 ISYDGTV (reference sequence). CDR3 length equals 10 residues. The CDR3 spells CALWRSKKLF. CDR3 DNA: TGTGCCTTGTGGAGGTCTAAGAAACTCTTT.

This clone was seen only a few times. The chain uses TRGV5 and TRGJ1 or TRGJ2. V dropped 6 bases and J dropped 5; count of bases not matched to a gene: 4. The CDR3 runs to 11 residues. CDR1 VINAFY and CDR2 YDVSNSKD come from the germline V gene. Here the CDR3 reads CATWPHYKKLF. Here the CDR3 DNA reads TGTGCCACCTGGCCTCATTATAAGAAACTCTTT.

The rearrangement links TRGV9 to TRGJP1. V gave up 12 bases and J gave up 0 bases; unmatched junction bases: 10. Germline-derived CDR1 and CDR2 are GITISATS and ISYDGTV (reference sequence). The CDR3 loop spans 14 amino acids. The CDR3 DNA is TGTGCCCTCCCTCCCAATACCACTGGTTGGTTCAAGATATTT. It specifies CALPPNTTGWFKIF.

By share, this clone counts as hyperexpanded. The chain uses TRGV8 and TRGJ1 or TRGJ2. The germline V gene has CDR1 VENAVY and CDR2 YDSYNSRV. The CDR3 has 12 amino acids. The J segment lost 1 base and the V segment lost 6 bases, leaving 3 bases of the junction unmatched. CDR3 loop: CATWSNYYKKLF. The CDR3 DNA sequence: TGTGCCACCTGGTCCAATTATTATAAGAAACTCTTT.

The J gene is TRGJP2, the V gene TRGV3. The germline CDR1 and CDR2 sequences are VTNTFY and YDVSTARD (reference sequence). V was pared by 10 bases and J by 3 bases, with 11 bases of the junction left unmatched. CDR3 length: 14 residues. CDR3 bases: TGTGCCACTGGACAGGCTCGTAGTGATTGGATCAAGACGTTT. Its protein product is CATGQARSDWIKTF.

This clone was seen only a few times. This chain uses TRGV10 with TRGJP1. TRGV10 is an open reading frame, and its role is uncertain. V gave up 8 bases and J gave up 0 bases; unmatched junction bases: 10. The CDR3 sequence is 16 residues long. CDR3: CAAWGLWDTTGWFKIF. The CDR3 coding sequence is TGTGCTGCGTGGGGATTATGGGATACCACTGGTTGGTTCAAGATATTT.

This clone was recorded a few times. The V call is TRGV8, the J call TRGJ1 or TRGJ2. Germline V gene sequence: CDR1 VENAVY, CDR2 YDSYNSRV. The CDR3 has 13 residues. The trim removed 5 bases at V and 8 bases at J, leaving 12 bases unmatched. The CDR3 spells CATWGCVDDKKLF. CDR3 DNA: TGTGCCACCTGGGGCTGCGTGGATGATAAGAAACTCTTT.

V is TRGV10 and J is TRGJP1. TRGV10 is an open reading frame whose function is uncertain. This CDR3 spans 14 amino acids. The junction had 15 bases not matched to a gene; V was cut back by 8 bases and J by 11 bases. The chain's CDR3 is CAAWDITHVWFKIF. As DNA, the CDR3 is TGTGCTGCGTGGGACATAACACACGTGTGGTTCAAGATATTT.

Points on this clone: Other DNA sequences of this sample code for an identical CDR3. This sequence joins TRGV8 and TRGJ1 or TRGJ2. Per germline, CDR1 VENAVY and CDR2 YDSYNSRV. Trimming removed 3 bases from V and 13 bases from J; junction bases left unmatched: 15. The CDR3 contains 13 residues. The CDR3 is CATWDLRVISKLF. As DNA, the CDR3 is TGTGCCACCTGGGATTTAAGGGTTATAAGCAAACTCTTT.

As concerns this clone: A read error is likely here: a far larger clone is one base away. This sequence joins TRGV10 and TRGJ1 or TRGJ2. TRGV10 is designated an ORF whose function remains uncertain. The CDR3 is 10 amino acids. CDR3 sequence (DNA): TGTGCTGCGTGTTGCTATAAGAAACTCTTC. Protein product: CAACCYKKLF.

The chain combines TRGV9 with TRGJ1 or TRGJ2. This CDR3 is built from 16 residues. Per the germline V gene, CDR1 is GITISATS and CDR2 is ISYDGTV (reference sequence). Trimming took 10 bases from V and 3 from J; bases not matched to a gene: 21. CDR3 protein: CAFVGGLTTSYYKKLF. CDR3 nucleotides: TGTGCCTTTGTGGGAGGCTTAACCACATCTTATTATAAGAAACTCTTT.

As regards this clone: The protein held in TCRdb is that of a much larger clone and does not match this DNA's translation at residue 3, likely because of a read error; the protein shown is translated from the DNA. The chain is built from TRGV8 and TRGJP1. CDR1 is VENAVY and CDR2 is YDSYNSRV in the germline V gene. This CDR3 has 15 amino acids. In nucleotides, the CDR3 is TGTGCCGCCTGGGTGGATCATACCACTGGTTGGTTCAAGATATTT. Amino acids: CAAWVDHTTGWFKIF.

The gene calls are TRGV2 and TRGJ1 or TRGJ2. The CDR3 covers 12 residues. The J segment lost 10 bases and the V segment lost 9 bases, leaving 15 bases of the junction unmatched. Germline CDR1 is EGSNGY and CDR2 is YDSYNSKV. Here the CDR3 reads CATPGRMRKKLF. As DNA, the CDR3 is TGTGCCACCCCGGGCCGTATGAGGAAGAAACTCTTT.

In DNA, the CDR3 is TGTGCCCACCACACTGGTTGGTTCAAGATATTT. This codes for CAHHTGWFKIF. V is TRGV4 and J is TRGJP1. This CDR3 region has 11 residues. V shed 12 bases and J 4 bases; nucleotides not matched to a gene: 5. Germline CDR1 EGSTGY, CDR2 YDSYTSSV.